The following is a T cell receptor beta chain sequence with its context. Its antigen is currently not known. Qualities for individual bases were not recorded, and no much larger clone is one base off. The CDR3 numbers 15 residues from cysteine through phenylalanine. The kept DNA is CDR3 alone, 45 bases in frame from the first base. The CDR1 and CDR2 encoded by the germline V gene are SGHTA and FQGNSA. The junction shows trimming of 5 bases on V and 4 bases on J, plus 18 bases between the germline ends. This sample was taken from a study of CD8 T cells in ankylosing spondylitis (dated by TCRdb to about 2017). About the study as a whole: T cell receptor beta repertoires were profiled in healthy donors and ankylosing spondylitis patients so that disease-linked TCR variants could be found. Samples of peripheral blood were taken, and for ankylosing spondylitis patients, synovial fluid was collected as well. The full study cohort comprised roughly 24 ankylosing spondylitis patients and roughly 110 healthy donors. The full study reports these points: The disease-linked clones were reported as significantly enriched in matched synovial fluid samples from ankylosing spondylitis patients. In peripheral blood, the disease-linked clones were found at relatively low frequencies and had a CD8+ phenotype. Some motif variants were previously reported in synovial fluid and blood of reactive arthritis patients, suggesting common disease-initiation mechanisms. A TCR beta motif made up of fewer than 10 highly homologous amino acid variants appeared to be characteristic of blood from ankylosing spondylitis patients.

Synovial fluid samples were paired with blood samples taken from the same ankylosing spondylitis patients. The sample was run on an Illumina HiSeq 2500. TCR beta libraries were prepared by quantitative 5'-RACE with molecular barcodes. The original methods were these. Disease-linked TCR variants were identified with a new computational method built on a probabilistic model of VDJ rearrangement. TCRdb's own reprocessing of the public reads used fastp at Q25 and MiXCR and kept productive beta chains. Records with the same CDR3 protein are collapsed into one entry carrying the most frequent genes and DNA. These V and J calls derive from TCRdb rather than the authors' analysis. For this sample there are 150,000 to 200,000 distinct CDR3 sequences; roughly 30% appear just once. The ten largest clones capture approximately 5.9% of the sample.

The TCR comes from a male donor with ankylosing spondylitis. Recombination joined TRBV7-2 with TRBJ2-7; the D gene assignment is ambiguous. Input material: synovial fluid, either unsorted or a sorted T cell fraction (not recorded which). The encoded CDR3 is CASSQDLLVNYEQYF. In nucleotide form, the sequence is TGTGCCAGCAGCCAAGATCTGCTCGTAAATTACGAGCAGTACTTC.